The 21 T cell receptor beta chains in this list originate from one sample, sequenced in a study of cytomegalovirus exposure and HLA in healthy donors. Assay: immunoSEQ multiplex PCR; the TCRdb copy retains only in-frame clones and omits some. The table includes 150,000 to 160,000 clones, around 84% detected once. The sample taken for sequencing was PBMCs. These receptors were collected from a human donor in good health.

This clone appeared a single time. The rearrangement links TRBV2 to TRBJ2-7; possibly TRBD1 for D (5 bases). The CDR3 spans 12 residues. V was clipped by 6 bases and J by 3 bases, with 9 bases between them. Germline values: CDR1 SNHLY, CDR2 FYNNEI. DNA of the CDR3: TGTGCCAGCAGCCCCAGGGACTACGAGCAGTACTTC. Residues: CASSPRDYEQYF.

The J gene is TRBJ1-6, the V gene TRBV11-2; a weak D match, TRBD1 (5 bases). The V and J ends lost 1 base and 6 bases respectively, with 10 bases between them. The CDR3 has 15 residues. Germline assignment: CDR1 SGHAT and CDR2 FQNNGV. CDR3 DNA: TGTGCCAGCAGCTTAGTAGACAGCGTTAATTCACCCCTCCACTTT. Encoded protein: CASSLVDSVNSPLHF.

The J gene is TRBJ1-2, the V gene TRBV28; a possible D gene is TRBD1 (6 bases). There are 14 residues in the CDR3. The germline V gene has CDR1 MDHEN and CDR2 SYDVKM. V lost 6 bases and J lost 4, with 15 bases in between. CDR3 nucleotides: TGTGCCAGCAGACCGACAGGTGTGAGCTATGGCTACACCTTC. Encoded protein: CASRPTGVSYGYTF.

The chain joins TRBV2 to TRBJ1-2; D gene uncertain. This CDR3 contains 14 residues. The ends were cut back, 2 bases at V and 8 bases at J, with 15 bases in the middle. Looked up from germline, CDR1 is SNHLY and CDR2 is FYNNEI. CDR3 protein: CASSEWAVDPGYTF. CDR3 DNA sequence: TGTGCCAGCAGTGAATGGGCAGTCGATCCAGGCTACACCTTC. Full variable domain (rest looked up from reference TRBV2 and TRBJ1-2): EPEVTQTPSHQVTQMGQEVILRCVPISNHLYFYWYRQILGQKVEFLVSFYNNEISEKSEIFDDQFSVERPDGSNFTLKIRSTKLEDSAMYFCASSEWAVDPGYTFGSGTRLTVV.

In this sample, this clone turned up once. V usage is TRBV6-5 and J usage is TRBJ2-7; D may be TRBD1 (5 bases). CDR1 is MNHEY, CDR2 SVGAGI, per germline. V was shortened by 7 bases and J by 1 base, with 14 bases between the two germline ends. The CDR3 contains 14 residues. CDR3 sequence (DNA): TGTGCCAGCAAGGGGTTTCTAGGGTCCTACGAGCAGTACTTC. It encodes CASKGFLGSYEQYF.

V usage is TRBV27 and J usage is TRBJ2-5, with 9 bases identical to TRBD1. This CDR3 contains 17 residues. The ends lost 6 bases at V and 0 bases at J; junction bases unmatched: 11. The V gene's germline CDR1 is MNHEY and CDR2 SMNVEV (reference sequence). DNA of the CDR3: TGTGCCAGCAGCCAGCAGGGGACAGGGAATTACCAAGAGACCCAGTACTTC. It translates to CASSQQGTGNYQETQYF.

This rearrangement joins TRBV15 to TRBJ2-1; TRBD2 matches at 10 bases. The germline gives CDR1 LNHNV, CDR2 YYDKDF (reference sequence). V trimming: 1 base; J trimming: 9 bases; junction bases outside the gene matches: 6. The CDR3 length is 15 residues. The CDR3 sequence: CATSRVSGRAVEQFF. The CDR3 nucleotides are TGTGCCACCAGCAGAGTGAGCGGGAGGGCGGTTGAGCAGTTCTTC.

V usage is TRBV19 and J usage is TRBJ2-2; D ambiguous. This CDR3 is 15 amino acids long. V dropped 2 bases and J dropped 1 base, with 8 bases sitting between them. Germline CDR1 LNHDA, CDR2 SQIVND (reference sequence). CDR3 region: CASSIQTGNTGELFF. CDR3 DNA sequence: TGTGCCAGTAGTATACAAACCGGGAACACCGGGGAGCTGTTTTTT.

V gene TRBV7-2 combines with J gene TRBJ1-5; 7 nucleotides agree with TRBD1. CDR1 SGHTA and CDR2 FQGNSA come from the germline V gene. CDR3 length: 15 amino acids. Trimming at V came to 4 bases and at J to 6 bases, leaving 9 bases not matched to a gene. CDR3 loop: CASSWDSLKGQPQHF. The CDR3 DNA sequence: TGTGCCAGCAGCTGGGACAGTCTGAAGGGTCAGCCCCAGCATTTT.

This clone came up a few times. The V and J genes are TRBV2 and TRBJ2-7, with D possibly TRBD1 on 5 matching bases. The length of the CDR3 is 12 residues. CDR1 is SNHLY and CDR2 is FYNNEI in the germline V gene. Trimming shortened V by 2 bases and J by 5 bases, and 7 bases separated the two germline ends. CDR3 sequence reads: CASSERGHEQYF. The CDR3, as DNA: TGTGCCAGCAGTGAAAGGGGCCACGAGCAGTACTTC.

This clone was recorded once. The chain joins TRBV7-3 to TRBJ1-4; possibly TRBD1 for D (6 bases). Germline lookup yields CDR1 SGHTA and CDR2 FQGTGA. The CDR3 has 14 amino acids. V lost 5 bases and J 6 bases, leaving 13 bases between the germline ends. The CDR3 region has the DNA TGTGCCAGCAGCCCGACAGGCGCCCATGAAAAACTGTTTTTT. Protein sequence: CASSPTGAHEKLFF.

The V and J genes are TRBV6-1 and TRBJ1-6, with D possibly TRBD1 on 5 matching bases. V was trimmed by 4 bases and J by 0 bases, leaving 13 bases between them. Germline V CDR1 and CDR2: MNHNS, SASEGT. The CDR3 consists of 17 residues. CDR3 residues: CASSGRRQSSYNSPLHF. CDR3 DNA sequence: TGTGCCAGCAGTGGAAGAAGACAGAGCTCCTATAATTCACCCCTCCACTTT.

This clone has a handful of counts. The chain combines TRBV11-2 with TRBJ2-2, with TRBD1 identical over 7 bases. The germline V gene has CDR1 SGHAT and CDR2 FQNNGV. The trim removed 4 bases at V and 2 bases at J, leaving 13 bases unmatched. This CDR3 comprises 18 residues. As DNA, the CDR3 is TGTGCCAGCAGCTCCCCACGACAGGGAATAACTAACACCGGGGAGCTGTTTTTT. This sequence encodes CASSSPRQGITNTGELFF.

In its sample, this clone was seen once. This rearrangement joins TRBV5-8 to TRBJ2-7, with TRBD1 identical over 8 bases. Per germline, CDR1 SGHTS and CDR2 YDEGEE. The CDR3 has 15 residues. V was pared by 6 bases and J by 0 bases, with 8 bases of the junction left unmatched. CDR3 bases: TGTGCCAGCAACCTCGGGACAGGCCGCTCCTACGAGCAGTACTTC. Protein sequence: CASNLGTGRSYEQYF. Full variable domain (outside the CDR3, taken from reference TRBV5-8 and TRBJ2-7): EAGVTQSPTHLIKTRGQQATLRCSPISGHTSVYWYQQALGLGLQFLLWYDEGEERNRGNFPPRFSGRQFPNYSSELNVNALELEDSALYLCASNLGTGRSYEQYFGPGTRLTVT.

This clone showed up just a few times. V gene TRBV11-2 combines with J gene TRBJ1-2; 7 positions agree with TRBD1. Per the germline V gene, CDR1 is SGHAT and CDR2 is FQNNGV. Germline trimming cut 3 bases from V and 4 bases from J; bases unmatched to any gene: 2. This CDR3 comprises 13 residues. CDR3: CASSLGQTYGYTF. The CDR3 bases are TGTGCCAGCAGCTTGGGACAGACCTATGGCTACACCTTC.

The rearrangement joins TRBV2 to TRBJ2-5; no clear D. CDR1 is SNHLY, CDR2 FYNNEI, per germline. The CDR3 is made up of 13 amino acids. Trimming cost V 10 bases and J 7 bases, with 19 bases left between them. In DNA form, the CDR3 reads TGTGCCACCTCCCCCTGGGTCCCGGGGACCCAGTACTTC. It specifies CATSPWVPGTQYF.

The chain recombines TRBV28 with TRBJ2-7; TRBD1 is a possible D gene (5 bases). Germline CDR1 reads MDHEN; CDR2 reads SYDVKM. CDR3 length: 15 residues. V dropped 3 bases and J dropped 6 bases, with 18 bases sitting between them. The CDR3, as DNA: TGTGCCAGCAGTTTTCGTCAGGCAGGGCCTTCCGAGCAGTACTTC. It translates to CASSFRQAGPSEQYF. Variable domain in full (rest from reference TRBV28 and TRBJ2-7): DVKVTQSSRYLVKRTGEKVFLECVQDMDHENMFWYRQDPGLGLRLIYFSYDVKMKEKGDIPEGYSVSREKKERFSLILESASTNQTSMYLCASSFRQAGPSEQYFGPGTRLTVT.

The J gene is TRBJ2-4, the V gene TRBV4-3; TRBD1 matches at 9 bases. The germline CDR1 and CDR2 sequences are LGHNA and YSLEER. J was trimmed by 6 bases and V by 4 bases; bases with no gene match: 7. The CDR3 is made up of 15 amino acids. The CDR3 bases are TGCGCCAGCAGCCGTACAGGGGGCGCACGAAACATTCAGTACTTC. It encodes CASSRTGGARNIQYF.

This rearrangement joins TRBV4-3 to TRBJ2-3; no clear D gene. V lost 1 base and J 3 bases, leaving 8 bases between the germline ends. The CDR3 sequence is 14 residues long. Germline V gene data show CDR1 as LGHNA and CDR2 as YSLEER. CDR3: CASSQGYQTDTQYF. The CDR3 coding sequence is TGCGCCAGCAGCCAAGGTTACCAGACAGATACGCAGTATTTT.

The chain joins TRBV5-1 to TRBJ1-2; TRBD1 matches at 12 bases. Germline assignment: CDR1 SGHRS and CDR2 YFSETQ. After removal of 5 bases from V and 8 bases from J, the junction contained 10 bases not matched to a gene. The CDR3 runs to 15 residues. CDR3 nucleotides: TGCGCCAGCAGTACCACGGGACAGGGGGCAGGAGGCTACACCTTC. It yields the protein CASSTTGQGAGGYTF.

This sequence joins TRBV28 and TRBJ2-4; a possible D gene is TRBD1 (6 bases). The CDR3 covers 17 residues. With 5 bases removed from V and 0 bases from J, the gap between germline ends came to 17 bases. Germline V gives CDR1 MDHEN, CDR2 SYDVKM. Here the CDR3 DNA reads TGTGCCAGCAGTGATCAGGGGAAGGTATTAGCCAAAAACATTCAGTACTTC. This gives the protein CASSDQGKVLAKNIQYF.